Shown below are 10 T cell receptor beta chains from a single sample sequenced in a study of technical replicates of blood from a few donors. The table came from immunoSEQ multiplex PCR; TCRdb's copy has only in-frame clones and leaves some out. The table records 60,000 to 85,000 clones, approximately 93% of them present only once. Sequenced input: T cells isolated from PBMCs. All receptors come from a human donor in good health.

The V call is TRBV7-8, the J call TRBJ2-1; 10 bases map to TRBD2. The CDR3 runs 14 residues. Trimming removed 6 bases from V and 4 bases from J; junction bases left unmatched: 3. The germline V gene encodes CDR1 SGHVS and CDR2 FQNEAQ. In DNA form, the CDR3 reads TGTGCCAGCAGTAAACTAGCGGGGTACAATGAGCAGTTCTTC. Encoded protein: CASSKLAGYNEQFF.

The chain joins TRBV6-1 to TRBJ1-1; 7 bases match TRBD1. The germline V gene has CDR1 MNHNS and CDR2 SASEGT. CDR3 length: 15 residues. V lost 6 bases to trimming and J lost 6 bases; unmatched junction nucleotides: 13. The CDR3 protein is CASSDLRQGYAEAFF. Written as DNA, the CDR3 is TGTGCCAGCAGCGATCTAAGACAGGGCTACGCTGAAGCTTTCTTT.

The rearrangement joins TRBV6-1 to TRBJ2-7; TRBD1 aligns across 7 bases. This CDR3 has 18 residues. V dropped 0 bases and J dropped 3; count of bases not matched to a gene: 14. Germline lookup yields CDR1 MNHNS and CDR2 SASEGT. CDR3 sequence (DNA): TGTGCCAGCAGTGAAGCGTTCTCCTTTGGGACAGCCTACTACGAGCAGTACTTC. This codes for CASSEAFSFGTAYYEQYF.

J is TRBJ1-5 and V is TRBV7-9; D is ambiguous. Germline CDR1 is SEHNR and CDR2 is FQNEAQ (reference sequence). V lost 3 bases to trimming and J lost 0 bases, with 9 bases between them. The CDR3 has 15 residues. DNA for the CDR3: TGTGCCAGCAGCTTGTCAGAAAATAGCAATCAGCCCCAGCATTTT. Translation: CASSLSENSNQPQHF.

The genes are TRBV5-1 and TRBJ2-1; the match to TRBD2 covers 10 bases. The germline gives CDR1 SGHRS, CDR2 YFSETQ. The CDR3 is 15 residues long. Trimming took 5 bases from V and 4 from J; bases not matched to a gene: 6. The CDR3 DNA reads as TGCGCCAGCAGTGTCGGACTAGCGGCATACAATGAGCAGTTCTTC. This gives the protein CASSVGLAAYNEQFF. Full variable domain (rest looked up from reference TRBV5-1 and TRBJ2-1): KAGVTQTPRYLIKTRGQQVTLSCSPISGHRSVSWYQQTPGQGLQFLFEYFSETQRNKGNFPGRFSGRQFSNSRSEMNVSTLELGDSALYLCASSVGLAAYNEQFFGPGTRLTVL.

The rearrangement uses TRBV4-1 and TRBJ1-5; D not certain. The CDR3 has 15 residues. The germline V gene has CDR1 MGHRA and CDR2 YSYEKL. V lost 0 bases, J lost 4 bases, and 10 bases lay in between. CDR3 DNA: TGCGCCAGCAGCCAAGATCACGGAGAAAATCAGCCCCAGCATTTT. Residues: CASSQDHGENQPQHF.

The chain combines TRBV30 with TRBJ1-2, with no clear D. Germline V gene lookup returns CDR1 GTSNPN and CDR2 SVGIG (reference sequence). This CDR3 comprises 13 residues. The V and J ends lost 3 bases and 3 bases respectively, with 11 bases between them. The chain's CDR3 is CAWRPGEDYGYTF. The CDR3 region has the DNA TGTGCCTGGAGGCCCGGGGAGGACTATGGCTACACCTTC.

This clone was seen once. The chain carries TRBV30 and TRBJ1-4, with 8 bases fitting TRBD1. The germline CDR1 and CDR2 sequences are GTSNPN and SVGIG (reference sequence). There are 13 residues in the CDR3. Losses at the gene ends were 7 bases for V and 7 bases for J; bases not matched to a gene: 8. The CDR3 sequence is CALTGTGTEKLFF. The DNA for the CDR3 is TGTGCCTTAACCGGGACAGGCACTGAAAAACTGTTTTTT.

This clone came up once. This rearrangement joins TRBV11-2 to TRBJ2-1; 11 positions match TRBD2. This CDR3 has 15 amino acids. The trim removed 3 bases at V and 7 bases at J, leaving 5 bases unmatched. Germline CDR1 reads SGHAT; CDR2 reads FQNNGV. CDR3 sequence: CASSLPGLAENEQFF. Here the CDR3 DNA reads TGTGCCAGCAGCTTGCCGGGACTAGCGGAAAATGAGCAGTTCTTC. The complete variable domain, with remaining parts taken from reference TRBV11-2 and TRBJ2-1, reads EAGVAQSPRYKIIEKRQSVAFWCNPISGHATLYWYQQILGQGPKLLIQFQNNGVVDDSQLPKDRFSAERLKGVDSTLKIQPAKLEDSAVYLCASSLPGLAENEQFFGPGTRLTVL.

The CDR3 DNA reads as TGCAGCGTTTGGGGCAGCGCCTACGAGCAGTACTTC. Protein product: CSVWGSAYEQYF. The rearrangement uses TRBV29-1 and TRBJ2-7; D perhaps matches TRBD1 (5 bases). CDR3 length: 12 amino acids. The germline gives CDR1 SQVTM, CDR2 ANQGSEA. V was pared by 5 bases and J by 2 bases, with 10 bases between.